The 11 T cell receptor beta chains listed next were all sequenced from one sample in a study of healthy donors' naive CD4 and CD8 T cells. Starting from approximately 500 ng of total RNA, TCR libraries were made with linear amplification. TCRdb passed the reads through MiXCR, listing each CDR3 protein once. The top ten clones hold more than 2% of a sample with about 200,000 distinct CDR3 sequences, 65% to 80% of them seen once. Material: naive CD4+ and CD8+ T cells sorted from blood, pooled from several donors. The receptors here all came from a pool of human donors in good health; the sample pools cells from several healthy donors.

The chain uses TRBV5-1 and TRBJ2-1; either TRBD1 or TRBD2 may fit D (6 bases each). The CDR3 has 13 residues. CDR1 and CDR2 (germline): SGHRS, YFSETQ. V lost 6 bases to trimming and J lost 6 bases, with 13 bases between them. CDR3 amino acids: CASTEGGFNEQFF. The CDR3 region has the DNA TGCGCCAGCACCGAGGGGGGATTCAATGAGCAGTTCTTC.

This clonotype was detected only once. The chain carries TRBV13 and TRBJ2-7, with 9 bases identical to TRBD1. The J segment lost 6 bases and the V segment lost 4 bases, leaving 4 bases of the junction unmatched. This CDR3 has 13 residues. CDR1 PRHDT and CDR2 FYEKMQ come from the germline V gene (reference sequence). CDR3: CASSWTGEGEQYF. The CDR3, as DNA: TGTGCCAGCAGCTGGACAGGGGAGGGCGAGCAGTACTTC. The full variable domain, completed using reference TRBV13 and TRBJ2-7, is AAGVIQSPRHLIKEKRETATLKCYPIPRHDTVYWYQQGPGQDPQFLISFYEKMQSDKGSIPDRFSAQQFSDYHSELNMSSLELGDSALYFCASSWTGEGEQYFGPGTRLTVT.

This rearrangement joins TRBV10-3 to TRBJ2-2; 7 positions agree with TRBD1. CDR1 is ENHRY and CDR2 is SYGVKD in the germline V gene. The CDR3 length is 18 residues. J gave up 2 bases and V 3 bases, and 12 bases lay outside the gene matches. CDR3 sequence reads: CAISDSWTGRVNTGELFF. Here the CDR3 DNA reads TGTGCCATCAGTGATTCCTGGACAGGACGGGTAAACACCGGGGAGCTGTTTTTT.

This clonotype appeared a few times. The chain is built from TRBV6-5 and TRBJ2-7; D uncertain. Per germline, CDR1 MNHEY and CDR2 SVGAGI. V lost 3 bases and J lost 2, with 20 bases in between. This CDR3 contains 17 residues. The CDR3 DNA follows: TGTGCCAGCAGTTATTACACCGCTAAGCTCGGAACCTACGAGCAGTACGTC. This codes for CASSYYTAKLGTYEQYV.

The chain has TRBV11-1 and TRBJ1-2; D ambiguous. V gave up 3 bases and J gave up 2 bases, with 13 bases separating them. Germline lookup yields CDR1 SGHAT and CDR2 FQDESV (reference sequence). This CDR3 spans 15 amino acids. Written as DNA, the CDR3 is TGTGCCAGCAGCTTTTCGCGACGGATAAACTATGGCTACACCTTC. It specifies CASSFSRRINYGYTF. The full variable domain, completed using reference TRBV11-1 and TRBJ1-2, is EAEVAQSPRYKITEKSQAVAFWCDPISGHATLYWYRQILGQGPELLVQFQDESVVDDSQLPKDRFSAERLKGVDSTLKIQPAELGDSAMYLCASSFSRRINYGYTFGSGTRLTVV.

This clonotype was counted between two and nine times. This sequence joins TRBV20-1 and TRBJ2-1; D gene unclear. The V end was cut by 6 bases, the J end by 5 bases, with 11 bases between. Looked up from germline, CDR1 is DFQATT and CDR2 is SNEGSKA (reference sequence). The CDR3 has 12 residues. Here the CDR3 DNA reads TGCAGTGCCAATAAACAGCACAATGAGCAGTTCTTC. It translates to CSANKQHNEQFF.

The chain links TRBV29-1 to TRBJ2-2; D is perhaps TRBD2 (5 bases). CDR3 size: 13 residues. The germline V gene encodes CDR1 SQVTM and CDR2 ANQGSEA. The V end lost 7 bases, the J end lost 6 bases, and 15 bases lay between the germline ends. CDR3 DNA: TGCAGCGCCCTGAGGGCCGAGTCCGGGGAGCTGTTTTTT. It yields the protein CSALRAESGELFF.

The rearrangement links TRBV7-3 to TRBJ2-3, with 8 bases that match TRBD1. Germline values: CDR1 SGHTA, CDR2 FQGTGA. This CDR3 has 12 amino acids. The V gene end was trimmed by 8 bases and the J gene end by 6 bases; junction bases not matched to a gene: 4. CDR3 region: CASGQGGDTQYF. In DNA form, the CDR3 reads TGTGCCAGCGGACAGGGAGGCGATACGCAGTATTTT.

This chain connects TRBV19 to TRBJ2-3; TRBD2 matches 10 bases. V lost 5 bases and J lost 2; bases outside the gene matches: 13. Germline V lookup: CDR1 LNHDA, CDR2 SQIVND (reference sequence). The CDR3 runs to 18 residues. The CDR3 region has the DNA TGTGCCAGTAGTTCTACCGGCACGGGACTAGCGAACACAGATACGCAGTATTTT. It translates to CASSSTGTGLANTDTQYF.

V usage is TRBV12-3 or TRBV12-4 and J usage is TRBJ1-1; D is perhaps TRBD1 (5 bases). The V and J ends lost 2 bases and 0 bases respectively, with 10 bases between them. This CDR3 contains 15 residues. The CDR3 sequence: CASSLRQPMNTEAFF. CDR3 DNA: TGTGCCAGCAGTTTAAGACAGCCCATGAACACTGAAGCTTTCTTT.

The genes are TRBV19 and TRBJ1-1, with D hard to call. V was clipped by 5 bases and J by 0 bases, with 19 bases between them. In germline, CDR1 is LNHDA, CDR2 SQIVND (reference sequence). The CDR3 extends over 17 amino acids. CDR3 region: CASSPPRVLGMNTEAFF. In nucleotides, the CDR3 is TGTGCCAGTAGTCCGCCTCGCGTTTTGGGTATGAACACTGAAGCTTTCTTT.